Included here is one T cell receptor beta chain sequence, with context. This clonotype was counted many times. No cognate antigen has been identified for it. Within one base of it there is no much larger clone, and no base qualities were kept. The data were obtained in a study of T-cell memory formation after mild COVID-19 (dated by TCRdb to the early 2020s). Turning to the overall study: TCR sequence clusters from the two donors were largely donor specific. In two donors, T-cell clones that expanded and contracted after mild COVID-19 were tracked by sequencing TCRalpha and TCRbeta repertoires over time. Two young, previously healthy adult volunteers made up the cohort, one male and one female.

Sequencer: Illumina NovaSeq 6000. TCRalpha and TCRbeta cDNA libraries were constructed by 5'RACE with constant-segment primers, with sample barcodes and unique molecular identifiers being introduced. RNA was extracted from every sample with Trizol reagent. Amplification of the libraries took two PCR steps, and the second step added a second sample barcode plus Illumina TruSeq adapters. The libraries were sequenced on an Illumina NovaSeq using 2 x 150 bp paired-end reads. As for the original processing: The reads were demultiplexed and collapsed into UMI-guided consensus sequences using migec v1.2.7. Using mixcr v2.1.11, the UMI consensuses were aligned to TRA and TRB V and J templates and assembled into clonotypes. A clonotype was counted as expanded or contracted only if both edgeR and NoisET called the change significant, with noise models trained on biological replicates. For edgeR calls, the cutoffs were a false discovery rate-adjusted p below 0.01 and a log2 fold-change threshold of 1. PCA with hierarchical clustering of max-normalized trajectories of the 1000 most abundant clonotypes was used as exploratory dynamics analysis. The CD4 or CD8 phenotype of responding clones was assigned using the separately sequenced CD4+ and CD8+ repertoires. TCRdb reprocessed the public reads (quality trimming at Q25 with fastp, clone calling with MiXCR) and kept in-frame beta chains. Rows matching on CDR3 protein sequence are summarized as one entry with the most common DNA and genes. TCRdb's processing, not the authors', yielded these V and J calls. Across this sample there are about 360,000 distinct CDR3 sequences, with over 10% seen only once. The biggest ten clones account for about a fifth of the sample.

From the germline V gene, CDR1 is SGHTS and CDR2 is YDEGEE. Deletion took 2 bases off V and 1 base off J, with a span of 13 bases between the germline ends. Counted from cysteine to phenylalanine, this CDR3 has 16 amino acids. Only the CDR3 DNA stays, 48 bases, in frame from base 1. PBMCs were isolated by Ficoll-Paque density gradient centrifugation. The study at large found these results: SARS-CoV-2 specificity of the second-wave clones peaking on day 37 was not confirmed. The detection of some responding clones in pre-infection memory suggests that pre-existing cross-reactive memory T cells joined the SARS-CoV-2 response. The study covered only a couple of mild cases, and larger cohorts including severe cases with pre-infection samples were considered necessary. Contracting CD4+ clones were located mainly in the CM and EM memory subsets, whereas CD8+ clones were found to be enriched in EMRA. Balanced CD4/CD8 phenotypes were observed for clones contracting from day 15 to 85, whereas a bias towards CD4+ was observed for a second wave of clones expanding from day 15 to 37.

The sequence derives from a man aged 18 to 29 who had mild COVID-19 (a few samples of this study predate the infection). The sample titles of this study are shuffled in the database, so cell type and time point are left out; the donor was told from shared clones. Recombination linked TRBV5-8 to TRBJ2-1; the D region possibly corresponds to TRBD2 (6 bases align). Sequenced input: PBMCs or a T cell subset sorted from them (not recorded which). The DNA sequence reads TGTGCCAGCAGCTTTTTCCGGGGGAATTCCTACAATGAGCAGTTCTTC. This encodes CASSFFRGNSYNEQFF. With the rest looked up from the reference TRBV5-8 and TRBJ2-1 genes rather than sequenced, the full variable domain is EAGVTQSPTHLIKTRGQQATLRCSPISGHTSVYWYQQALGLGLQFLLWYDEGEERNRGNFPPRFSGRQFPNYSSELNVNALELEDSALYLCASSFFRGNSYNEQFFGPGTRLTVL.